This TCR beta chain came from a study of cytomegalovirus exposure and HLA in healthy donors. Deletions cut 7 bases from V and 2 bases from J, with 15 bases between. There are 14 residues in the CDR3. CDR1 MDHEN and CDR2 SYDVKM come from the germline V gene. PCR involved 60 Vbeta and 13 Jbeta primers. Assay used: immunoSEQ multiplex PCR; TCRdb lists only in-frame clones, some missing. The data hold under 200,000 clones, with under 85% observed a single time. The sequenced sample was PBMCs. The sequence was collected from a female donor in good health and CMV-seronegative. The chain has TRBV28 and TRBJ2-7; perhaps TRBD2 as D (6 bases). The CDR3 here is CASIDPRTTYEQYF. In DNA, the CDR3 is TGTGCCAGCATCGACCCACGGACTACCTACGAGCAGTACTTC.